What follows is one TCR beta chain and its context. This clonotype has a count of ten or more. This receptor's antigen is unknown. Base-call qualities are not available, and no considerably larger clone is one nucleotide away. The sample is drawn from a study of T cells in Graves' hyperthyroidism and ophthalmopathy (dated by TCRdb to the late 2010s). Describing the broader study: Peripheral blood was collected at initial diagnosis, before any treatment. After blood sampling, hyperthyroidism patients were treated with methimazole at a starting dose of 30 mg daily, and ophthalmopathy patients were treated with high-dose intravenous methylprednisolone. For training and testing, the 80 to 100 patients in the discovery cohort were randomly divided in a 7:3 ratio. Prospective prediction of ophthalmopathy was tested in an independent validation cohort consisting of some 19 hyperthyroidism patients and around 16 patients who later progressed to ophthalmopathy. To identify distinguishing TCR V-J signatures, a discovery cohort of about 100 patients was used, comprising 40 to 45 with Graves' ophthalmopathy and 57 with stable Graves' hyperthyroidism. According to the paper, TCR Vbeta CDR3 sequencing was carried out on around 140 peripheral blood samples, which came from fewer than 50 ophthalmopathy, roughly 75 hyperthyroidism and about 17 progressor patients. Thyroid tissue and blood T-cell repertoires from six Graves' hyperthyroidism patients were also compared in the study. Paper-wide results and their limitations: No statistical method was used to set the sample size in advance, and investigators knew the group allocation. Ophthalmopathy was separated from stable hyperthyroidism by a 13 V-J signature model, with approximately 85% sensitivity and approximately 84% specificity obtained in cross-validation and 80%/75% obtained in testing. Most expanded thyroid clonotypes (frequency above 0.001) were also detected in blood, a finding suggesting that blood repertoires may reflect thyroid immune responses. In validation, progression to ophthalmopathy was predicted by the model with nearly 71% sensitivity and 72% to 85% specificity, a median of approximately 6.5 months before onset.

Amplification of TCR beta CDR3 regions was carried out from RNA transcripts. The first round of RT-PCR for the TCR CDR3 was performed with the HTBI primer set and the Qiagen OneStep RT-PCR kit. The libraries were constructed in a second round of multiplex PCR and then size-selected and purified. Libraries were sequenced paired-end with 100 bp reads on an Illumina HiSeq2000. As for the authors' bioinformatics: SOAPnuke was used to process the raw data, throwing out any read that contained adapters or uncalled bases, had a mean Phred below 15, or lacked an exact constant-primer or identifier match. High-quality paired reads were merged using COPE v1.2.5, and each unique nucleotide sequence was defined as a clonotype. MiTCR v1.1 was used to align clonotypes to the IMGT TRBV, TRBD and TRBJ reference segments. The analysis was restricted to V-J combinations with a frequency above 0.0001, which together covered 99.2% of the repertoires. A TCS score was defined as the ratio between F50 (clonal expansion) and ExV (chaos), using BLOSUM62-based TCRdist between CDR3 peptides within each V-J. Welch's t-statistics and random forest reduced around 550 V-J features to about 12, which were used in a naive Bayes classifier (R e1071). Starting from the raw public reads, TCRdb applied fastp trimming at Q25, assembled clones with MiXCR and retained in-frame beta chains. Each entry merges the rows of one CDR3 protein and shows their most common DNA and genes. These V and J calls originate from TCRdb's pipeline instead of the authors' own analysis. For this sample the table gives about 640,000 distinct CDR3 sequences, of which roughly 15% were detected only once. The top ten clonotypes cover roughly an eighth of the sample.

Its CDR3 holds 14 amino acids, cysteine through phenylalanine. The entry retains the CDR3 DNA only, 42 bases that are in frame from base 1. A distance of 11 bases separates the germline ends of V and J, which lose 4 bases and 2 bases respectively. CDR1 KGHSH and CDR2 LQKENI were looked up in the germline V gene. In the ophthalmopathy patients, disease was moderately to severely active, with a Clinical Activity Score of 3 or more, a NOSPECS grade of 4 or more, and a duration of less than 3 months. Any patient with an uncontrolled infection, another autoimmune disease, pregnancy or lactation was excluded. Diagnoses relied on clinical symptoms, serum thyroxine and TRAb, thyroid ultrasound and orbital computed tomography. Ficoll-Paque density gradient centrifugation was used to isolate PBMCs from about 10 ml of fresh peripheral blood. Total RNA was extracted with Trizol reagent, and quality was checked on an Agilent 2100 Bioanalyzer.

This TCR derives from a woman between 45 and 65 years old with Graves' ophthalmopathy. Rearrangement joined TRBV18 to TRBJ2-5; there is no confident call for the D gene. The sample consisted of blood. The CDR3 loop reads CASSRPNPQETQYF. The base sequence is TGTGCCAGCTCACGACCGAATCCTCAAGAGACCCAGTACTTC.